The rows below give T cell receptor beta chains drawn from one sample of a study of STAT3 mutations in large granular lymphocyte leukemia. Only in-frame clones appear in the TCRdb table, and some are missing; sequencing was by immunoSEQ multiplex PCR. The table records about 9,400 clones, 85% to 90% of them present only once. The sequenced sample was peripheral blood mononuclear cells. All receptors come from a man older than 75 with T-cell large granular lymphocyte leukemia. Some clones in this sample may be carry-over from other donors' samples. The CDR3 runs from the conserved cysteine through the conserved F or W. D genes are given only for firm matches. Size values are once, few and many counts, or a class for expanded clones, and some rows have none.

D: NA
size: NA
V: TRBV18
J: TRBJ1-5
DNA: TGTGCCAGCTCTGAAATGGGAGGGAATCAGCCCCAGCATTTT
CDR3: CASSEMGGNQPQHF

D: TRBD2
size: NA
V: TRBV27
J: TRBJ2-1
DNA: TGTGCCAGCAGTCGATTATTTAGCGGGGGGGACTACAATGAGCAGTTCTTC
CDR3: CASSRLFSGGDYNEQFF

D: NA
size: NA
V: TRBV6-6
J: TRBJ2-2
DNA: TGTGCCAGCACTACCTGGGGGGATGGGACCGGGGAGCTGTTTTTT
CDR3: CASTTWGDGTGELFF

D: NA
size: NA
V: TRBV5-1
J: TRBJ2-3
DNA: TGCGCCAGCAGCTTGCAGGGGGGGGGCACAGATACGCAGTATTTT
CDR3: CASSLQGGGTDTQYF

D: NA
size: NA
V: TRBV5-1
J: TRBJ2-7
DNA: TGCGCCAGCAGCACAACTAGTACCTACGAGCAGTACTTC
CDR3: CASSTTSTYEQYF

D: TRBD1
size: few
V: TRBV13
J: TRBJ2-4
DNA: TGTGCCAGCAGACACAGGGGTGGGGGAAACATTCAGTACTTC
CDR3: CASRHRGGGNIQYF

D: TRBD2
size: NA
V: TRBV5-1
J: TRBJ2-3
DNA: TGCGCCAGCAGCTACCCCTCTAGCGGGGGCCTAGATACGCAGTATTTT
CDR3: CASSYPSSGGLDTQYF

D: NA
size: once
V: TRBV7-2
J: TRBJ2-7
DNA: TGTGCCAGCAGCTCCTTCGGGACACTGTCCTACGAGCAGTACTTC
CDR3: CASSSFGTLSYEQYF

D: TRBD1
size: NA
V: TRBV6-5
J: TRBJ1-1
DNA: TGTGCCAGCACCGATTCCGGGACAGGTGGGAGGAAAGCTTTCTTT
CDR3: CASTDSGTGGRKAFF

D: NA
size: NA
V: TRBV5-1
J: TRBJ2-7
DNA: TGCGCCAGCAGCAGCCGGGACGGTACCTACGAGCAGTACTTC
CDR3: CASSSRDGTYEQYF

D: NA
size: NA
V: TRBV7-9
J: TRBJ2-1
DNA: TGTGCCAGCAGCTTAATAGGCCAGGGAGAGGTCGATGAGCAGTTCTTC
CDR3: CASSLIGQGEVDEQFF

D: NA
size: NA
V: TRBV6-6
J: TRBJ1-2
DNA: TGTGCCAGCAGTTACGATCGCCCGGGGGGCGATGGCTACACCTTC
CDR3: CASSYDRPGGDGYTF

D: NA
size: NA
V: TRBV4-3
J: TRBJ1-2
DNA: TGCGCCAGCAGCCCCAAATTAGTTTATGGCTACACCTTC
CDR3: CASSPKLVYGYTF

D: TRBD1
size: NA
V: TRBV6-5
J: TRBJ2-7
DNA: TGTGCCAGCAGTACCGGGACAGTGTACGAGCAGTACTTC
CDR3: CASSTGTVYEQYF

D: NA
size: NA
V: TRBV18
J: TRBJ2-7
DNA: TGTGCCAGCTCACCACCTGAGGGGGGATACGAGCAGTACTTC
CDR3: CASSPPEGGYEQYF

D: NA
size: NA
V: TRBV5-4
J: TRBJ1-1
DNA: TGTGCCAGCAGCTTGGGGGGGCAGGTTAACACTGAAGCTTTCTTT
CDR3: CASSLGGQVNTEAFF

D: NA
size: NA
V: TRBV5-6
J: TRBJ2-7
DNA: TGTGCCAGCAGTTATGGTGGGGGCTACGAGCAGTACTTC
CDR3: CASSYGGGYEQYF

D: NA
size: NA
V: TRBV5-4
J: TRBJ1-6
DNA: TGTGCCAGCAGCTTGGGGACCTTTAACTATAATTCACCCCTCCACTTT
CDR3: CASSLGTFNYNSPLHF

D: NA
size: NA
V: TRBV11-2
J: TRBJ2-7
DNA: TGTGCCAGCAGCTTCCCACTGGCCTACGAGCAGTACTTC
CDR3: CASSFPLAYEQYF

D: NA
size: NA
V: TRBV5-1
J: TRBJ2-5
DNA: TGCGCCAGCAGCTTAAACAGCGCTAGACAAGAGACCCAGTACTTC
CDR3: CASSLNSARQETQYF

D: NA
size: NA
V: TRBV27
J: TRBJ1-5
DNA: TGTGCCAGCAGTTATCACGGGAGCAATCAGCCCCAGCATTTT
CDR3: CASSYHGSNQPQHF

D: NA
size: NA
V: TRBV6-5
J: TRBJ1-3
DNA: TGTGCCAGCTCGCAAGGGGGGACGGCTGGAAACACCATATATTTT
CDR3: CASSQGGTAGNTIYF

D: NA
size: NA
V: TRBV10-3
J: TRBJ1-2
DNA: TGTGCCATCAGTGAGGCGTATGGCTACACCTTC
CDR3: CAISEAYGYTF

D: NA
size: NA
V: TRBV4-3
J: TRBJ1-2
DNA: TGCGCCAGCAGCCAAGATCTTTTTGGCGATGGCTACACCTTC
CDR3: CASSQDLFGDGYTF

D: NA
size: NA
V: TRBV7-2
J: TRBJ2-1
DNA: TGTGCCAGCAGGTGGGGGAACAATGAGCAGTTCTTC
CDR3: CASRWGNNEQFF

D: TRBD1
size: NA
V: TRBV15
J: TRBJ2-7
DNA: TGTGCCACCAGCAGACAAACCGGGACAGGGTTCGACGAGCAGTACTTC
CDR3: CATSRQTGTGFDEQYF

D: NA
size: NA
V: TRBV4-1
J: TRBJ2-7
DNA: TGCGCCAGCAGTTCACAAGGCGGGGTGTACGAGCAGTACTTC
CDR3: CASSSQGGVYEQYF

D: NA
size: NA
V: TRBV29-1
J: TRBJ2-2
DNA: TGCAGCGGAGCCACCACCCCGGGGGAGCTGTTTTTT
CDR3: CSGATTPGELFF

D: NA
size: few
V: TRBV5-1
J: TRBJ2-7
DNA: TGCGCCAGCAGCGGTTGGGACGGCTACGAGCAGTACTTC
CDR3: CASSGWDGYEQYF

D: TRBD1
size: NA
V: TRBV15
J: TRBJ1-2
DNA: TGTGCCACCAGCCCGCGTCCCCGGACAGGGGGCTTTGGCTACACCTTC
CDR3: CATSPRPRTGGFGYTF

D: NA
size: NA
V: TRBV7-8
J: TRBJ1-5
DNA: TGTGCCAGCAGCTTATTGGGACAAGTCTATCAGCCCCAGCATTTT
CDR3: CASSLLGQVYQPQHF

D: NA
size: few
V: TRBV5-1
J: TRBJ2-1
DNA: TGCGCCAGCAGCCCTGACCAATTACTCGATGAGCAGTTCTTC
CDR3: CASSPDQLLDEQFF

D: TRBD2
size: NA
V: TRBV5-1
J: TRBJ2-5
DNA: TGCGCCAGCAGCTTTAGCGGGAACCAAGAGACCCAGTACTTC
CDR3: CASSFSGNQETQYF

D: TRBD1
size: NA
V: TRBV19
J: TRBJ1-6
DNA: TGTGCCAGTCAAGACAGGGGGCGTAATTCACCCCTCCACTTT
CDR3: CASQDRGRNSPLHF

D: NA
size: NA
V: TRBV2
J: TRBJ1-5
DNA: TGTGCCAGCAGCCAAGAGGGAGGACAGCTAAACAATCAGCCCCAGCATTTT
CDR3: CASSQEGGQLNNQPQHF

D: TRBD1
size: NA
V: TRBV30
J: TRBJ1-1
DNA: TGTGCCTGGAAACCAGGGGGGTCGTTGATGAACACTGAAGCTTTCTTT
CDR3: CAWKPGGSLMNTEAFF

D: NA
size: NA
V: TRBV18
J: TRBJ1-1
DNA: TGTGCCAGCTCACGAGGGGAGGGGAACACTGAAGCTTTCTTT
CDR3: CASSRGEGNTEAFF

D: TRBD1
size: NA
V: TRBV9
J: TRBJ1-2
DNA: TGTGCCAGCAGCCCCACGGGACAGGGGACCATTGTCTATGGCTACACCTTC
CDR3: CASSPTGQGTIVYGYTF

D: TRBD1
size: once
V: TRBV6-1
J: TRBJ2-1
DNA: TGTGCCAGCAGTAAAGACAGGGTGGTCAATGAGCAGTTCTTC
CDR3: CASSKDRVVNEQFF

D: NA
size: once
V: TRBV27
J: TRBJ2-7
DNA: TGTGCCAGCAGTTTAATTGACTCCTACGAGCAGTACTTC
CDR3: CASSLIDSYEQYF

D: TRBD2
size: few
V: TRBV27
J: TRBJ2-2
DNA: TGTGCCAGCAGTTTGGGGCTAGCGGCCCTGAACACCGGGGAGCTGTTTTTT
CDR3: CASSLGLAALNTGELFF

D: NA
size: NA
V: TRBV5-6
J: TRBJ2-5
DNA: TGTGCCAGCAGCTCAGGACGGATCCAAGAGACCCAGTACTTC
CDR3: CASSSGRIQETQYF

D: NA
size: NA
V: TRBV18
J: TRBJ1-2
DNA: TGTGCCAGCTCACCGGACACTAACTATGGCTACACCTTC
CDR3: CASSPDTNYGYTF

D: TRBD1
size: NA
V: TRBV18
J: TRBJ1-1
DNA: TGTGCCAGCTCGCAAGGGACAGGGCGACTGAACACTGAAGCTTTCTTT
CDR3: CASSQGTGRLNTEAFF

D: TRBD1
size: NA
V: TRBV19
J: TRBJ1-2
DNA: TGTGCCAGTAACCCTTCGACAGGGGGCAACTATGGCTACACCTTC
CDR3: CASNPSTGGNYGYTF

D: TRBD1
size: NA
V: TRBV28
J: TRBJ2-2
DNA: TGTGCCAGCAGGACGACAGGGGGTACCGGGGAGCTGTTTTTT
CDR3: CASRTTGGTGELFF

D: TRBD1
size: NA
V: TRBV30
J: TRBJ2-7
DNA: TGTGCCTGGAGTCAAGCCCGGAAGGGACAGAGCTACGAGCAGTACTTC
CDR3: CAWSQARKGQSYEQYF

D: NA
size: NA
V: TRBV6-5
J: TRBJ1-1
DNA: TGTGCCACCGGGACGACCAGGAGAGGCACTGAAGCTTTCTTT
CDR3: CATGTTRRGTEAFF

D: TRBD2
size: NA
V: TRBV5-5
J: TRBJ2-3
DNA: TGTGCCAGCAGCTTGGTGGTAGCGGCGGGAGCAGATACGCAGTATTTT
CDR3: CASSLVVAAGADTQYF

D: TRBD1
size: NA
V: TRBV28
J: TRBJ2-7
DNA: TGTGCCAGCAGTTTAGCCTCGACAGGGACCTACGAGCAGTACTTC
CDR3: CASSLASTGTYEQYF

D: NA
size: NA
V: TRBV19
J: TRBJ1-2
DNA: TGTGCCAGTAGTATAGAAGACAGGGGCTACACCTTC
CDR3: CASSIEDRGYTF

D: TRBD1
size: NA
V: TRBV5-4
J: TRBJ1-2
DNA: TGTGCCAGCAGCCTGGCCGCGGGACAGAACTATGGCTACACCTTC
CDR3: CASSLAAGQNYGYTF

D: NA
size: NA
V: TRBV2
J: TRBJ1-2
DNA: TGTGCCAGCAGTGAGAGCAGGGACGGAGGATATGGCTACACCTTC
CDR3: CASSESRDGGYGYTF

D: NA
size: NA
V: TRBV5-1
J: TRBJ2-5
DNA: TGCGCCAGCAGCCCCGGGTCACCCCAAGAGACCCAGTACTTC
CDR3: CASSPGSPQETQYF

D: NA
size: few
V: TRBV2
J: TRBJ2-3
DNA: TGTGCCAGTACGGAGGGGGACACATCCACGCAGTATTTT
CDR3: CASTEGDTSTQYF

D: NA
size: NA
V: TRBV13
J: TRBJ2-2
DNA: TGTGCCAGCAGCTTAGGGCAGGGAACCGGGGAGCTGTTTTTT
CDR3: CASSLGQGTGELFF

D: NA
size: NA
V: TRBV6-1
J: TRBJ1-4
DNA: TGTGCCAGCACCCCTGAGGGAGTAGGAAAACTGTTTTTT
CDR3: CASTPEGVGKLFF

D: TRBD1
size: NA
V: TRBV4-1
J: TRBJ1-3
DNA: TGCGCCAGCAGCCTCCTAGGACAGGGGGCTTCTGGAAACACCATATATTTT
CDR3: CASSLLGQGASGNTIYF

D: NA
size: NA
V: TRBV29-1
J: TRBJ2-1
DNA: TGCAGCGTTGGCCAGGGGAGCTCCTACAATGAGCAGTTCTTC
CDR3: CSVGQGSSYNEQFF